A selection of T cell receptor beta chains follows, all from one sample in a study of T cell responses to AZD1222 COVID-19 vaccine. Libraries were prepared by immunoSEQ multiplex PCR; TCRdb keeps only in-frame clonotypes and omits some of them. The sample lists about 180,000 clones; approximately 94% were seen once. This specimen was peripheral blood, taken 28 days after the second AZD1222 dose. Source of these receptors: an adult who received the AZD1222 COVID-19 vaccine. Each CDR3 is given with its conserved first and last residue. Each record gives: V gene, CDR3 length, clone size, J gene, D gene, CDR3 protein, CDR3 DNA. D genes are given only for firm matches. Clone sizes are given selectively: once, few, many, or a class where the clone is expanded.

TRBV5-4	13	NA	TRBJ1-1	NA	CASSSRRVAEAFF	TGTGCCAGCAGCTCCCGACGGGTCGCTGAAGCTTTCTTT
TRBV7-2	15	NA	TRBJ1-6	NA	CASSWGAGENSPLHF	TGTGCCAGCAGCTGGGGGGCAGGAGAGAATTCACCCCTCCACTTT
TRBV4-2	13	NA	TRBJ2-7	TRBD2	CASSQTGGYEQYF	TGTGCCAGCAGCCAAACCGGGGGGTACGAGCAGTACTTC
TRBV5-1	15	NA	TRBJ1-2	NA	CASSFEGHWGYGYTF	TGCGCCAGCAGCTTCGAAGGGCACTGGGGCTATGGCTACACCTTC
TRBV19	16	NA	TRBJ2-1	TRBD1	CASSISGQGAMMEQFF	TGTGCCAGTAGTATCTCGGGACAGGGGGCGATGATGGAGCAGTTCTTC
TRBV11-2	16	NA	TRBJ2-2	TRBD2	CASSLGRGTKFGELFF	TGTGCCAGCAGCTTAGGTCGAGGGACTAAATTCGGGGAGCTGTTTTTT
TRBV2	17	few	TRBJ2-2	TRBD2	CASTLRASGPNTGELFF	TGTGCCAGCACATTGAGGGCTAGCGGCCCTAACACCGGGGAGCTGTTTTTT
TRBV7-3	14	NA	TRBJ1-3	NA	CASSDRGSGNTIYF	TGTGCCAGCAGCGACCGAGGTTCCGGAAACACCATATATTTT
TRBV3-1/TRBV3-2	17	few	TRBJ2-1	TRBD1	CASSEDIGQGLYNEQFF	TGTGCCAGCAGCGAAGACATCGGACAGGGGCTCTACAATGAGCAGTTCTTC
TRBV2	14	NA	TRBJ2-1	NA	CATLRDLISSEQFF	TGTGCCACCCTCCGGGACTTGATCTCTAGTGAGCAGTTCTTC
TRBV5-1	14	NA	TRBJ2-2	NA	CASSLASDTGELFF	TGCGCCAGCAGCTTGGCCTCAGACACCGGGGAGCTGTTTTTT
TRBV7-9	13	NA	TRBJ1-3	NA	CASSLDSGNTIYF	TGTGCCAGCAGCTTAGACAGTGGAAACACCATATATTTT
TRBV7-6	15	NA	TRBJ2-3	NA	CASSLGPESTDTQYF	TGTGCCAGCAGCCTAGGCCCGGAGAGCACAGATACGCAGTATTTT
TRBV7-3	13	NA	TRBJ2-2	NA	CASSLMGTGELFF	TGTGCCAGCAGCTTAATGGGGACCGGGGAGCTGTTTTTT
TRBV28	15	NA	TRBJ2-1	NA	CASSTHKDYYNEQFF	TGTGCCAGCAGTACTCACAAGGACTATTACAATGAGCAGTTCTTC
TRBV6-5	15	NA	TRBJ1-6	TRBD1	CASSYSNRGNSPLHF	TGTGCCAGCAGTTACTCGAACAGGGGAAATTCACCCCTCCACTTT
TRBV28	17	NA	TRBJ2-2	TRBD1	CASSTLGTGANTGELFF	TGTGCCAGCAGCACCTTGGGGACAGGGGCTAACACCGGGGAGCTGTTTTTT
TRBV3-1/TRBV3-2	16	NA	TRBJ2-1	TRBD2	CASSQDVKRGEWEQFF	TGTGCCAGCAGCCAAGATGTAAAGCGGGGGGAGTGGGAGCAGTTCTTC
TRBV30	16	NA	TRBJ2-5	TRBD2	CAWSPSRLAGVEAQYF	TGTGCCTGGAGTCCATCCCGACTAGCGGGAGTAGAGGCCCAGTACTTC
TRBV27	16	NA	TRBJ1-2	NA	CASSLGEGSGSYGYTF	TGTGCCAGCAGTTTAGGTGAAGGGTCCGGCTCCTATGGCTACACCTTC
TRBV5-6	15	NA	TRBJ2-4	TRBD2	CASSLLAGGENIQYF	TGTGCCAGCAGCTTATTAGCGGGGGGCGAAAACATTCAGTACTTC
TRBV5-1	16	NA	TRBJ1-2	TRBD1	CASSPQGQGANYGYTF	TGCGCCAGCAGCCCCCAAGGACAGGGAGCTAACTATGGCTACACCTTC
TRBV19	16	NA	TRBJ2-7	TRBD2	CASSKPGTSAHYEQYF	TGTGCCAGTAGTAAACCCGGGACTAGCGCTCACTACGAGCAGTACTTC
TRBV7-3	16	NA	TRBJ2-3	NA	CASSSTKVGPVDTQYF	TGTGCCAGCAGCTCCACCAAGGTGGGGCCCGTAGATACGCAGTATTTT
TRBV6-1	15	NA	TRBJ2-7	NA	CASSEEEGSTYEQYF	TGTGCCAGCAGTGAAGAAGAGGGATCCACCTACGAGCAGTACTTC
TRBV7-9	15	NA	TRBJ2-1	TRBD2	CASSPGGDRYNEQFF	TGTGCCAGCAGCCCTGGGGGGGATCGCTACAATGAGCAGTTCTTC
TRBV24-1	14	NA	TRBJ2-2	NA	CATSDTQPPGELFF	TGTGCCACAAGCGATACCCAGCCACCCGGGGAGCTGTTTTTT
TRBV6-2/TRBV6-3	15	NA	TRBJ1-6	NA	CASSYVPRNGSPLHF	TGTGCCAGCAGTTACGTTCCCCGGAACGGTTCACCCCTCCACTTT
TRBV9	13	NA	TRBJ1-2	NA	CASSVDYRRGYTF	TGTGCCAGCAGCGTAGATTATAGGCGTGGCTACACCTTC
TRBV11-3	16	once	TRBJ1-1	TRBD1	CASSNRDRVKNTEAFF	TGTGCCAGCAGCAACCGGGACAGGGTTAAGAACACTGAAGCTTTCTTT
TRBV24-1	15	NA	TRBJ2-1	TRBD1	CATSAGGQGNNEQFF	TGTGCCACCAGTGCGGGGGGACAGGGAAACAATGAGCAGTTCTTC
TRBV3-1/TRBV3-2	12	NA	TRBJ2-7	NA	CASSQDGYGQYF	TGTGCCAGCAGCCAAGACGGGTACGGGCAGTACTTC
TRBV4-1	14	NA	TRBJ1-1	NA	CASSQGTALTEAFF	TGCGCCAGCAGCCAAGGGACAGCCCTCACTGAAGCTTTCTTT
TRBV7-9	16	NA	TRBJ2-7	NA	CASSSNTGTLVYEQYF	TGTGCCAGCAGCTCTAACACCGGGACTCTAGTCTACGAGCAGTACTTC
TRBV5-4	17	NA	TRBJ1-4	TRBD1	CASSLAGQGFLNEKLFF	TGTGCCAGCAGCTTGGCGGGACAGGGGTTTCTTAATGAAAAACTGTTTTTT
TRBV28	13	NA	TRBJ1-1	NA	CASTTPGGSEAFF	TGTGCCAGCACCACTCCGGGGGGCTCTGAAGCTTTCTTT
TRBV14	14	NA	TRBJ1-2	NA	CASSQEIQVSGYTF	TGTGCCAGCAGCCAAGAGATACAAGTTTCTGGCTACACCTTC
TRBV7-9	12	NA	TRBJ1-4	NA	CASSLATEKLFF	TGTGCCAGCAGCTTAGCGACTGAAAAACTGTTTTTT
TRBV25-1	14	NA	TRBJ2-7	NA	CASSEGQSSYEQYF	TGTGCCAGCAGTGAAGGACAGAGCTCCTACGAGCAGTACTTC
TRBV18	20	NA	TRBJ1-3	NA	CASSPLLPGAANPSGNTIYF	TGTGCCAGCTCACCACTTTTGCCCGGGGCCGCGAACCCCTCTGGAAACACCATATATTTT
TRBV7-8	13	NA	TRBJ1-1	NA	CASSFRQGLEAFF	TGTGCCAGCAGCTTTCGGCAGGGGCTCGAAGCTTTCTTT
TRBV6-1	20	NA	TRBJ1-5	NA	CASSEAGVGKRGRKDQPQHF	TGTGCCAGCAGTGAAGCTGGGGTAGGGAAGCGCGGTAGGAAGGATCAGCCCCAGCATTTT
TRBV3-1/TRBV3-2	14	NA	TRBJ2-7	TRBD1	CASSTPGQFHEQYF	TGTGCCAGCAGCACACCGGGACAGTTCCACGAGCAGTACTTC
TRBV20-1	15	NA	TRBJ2-5	TRBD1	CSASQDRAHQETQYF	TGCAGTGCTAGTCAGGACAGGGCGCACCAAGAGACCCAGTACTTC
TRBV5-1	18	NA	TRBJ2-1	TRBD1	CASSSDKRTGGLSNEQFF	TGCGCCAGCAGCTCGGACAAGCGAACAGGGGGCTTAAGCAATGAGCAGTTCTTC
TRBV12-3/TRBV12-4	12	NA	TRBJ2-7	NA	CASSLLSYEQYF	TGTGCCAGCAGTCTGCTTTCCTACGAGCAGTACTTC
TRBV4-3	15	once	TRBJ2-5	NA	CASSQATRSQETQYF	TGCGCCAGCAGCCAAGCGACGAGGAGCCAAGAGACCCAGTACTTC
TRBV11-2	16	NA	TRBJ1-6	TRBD1	CASSLRTGRDNSPLHF	TGTGCCAGCAGCCTACGGACAGGGCGAGATAATTCACCCCTCCACTTT
TRBV5-6	13	NA	TRBJ2-7	TRBD2	CASSFFGLAGEYF	TGTGCCAGCAGCTTTTTTGGGCTAGCGGGGGAGTACTTC
TRBV12-3/TRBV12-4	13	NA	TRBJ1-1	NA	CASSLQQDLEAFF	TGTGCCAGCAGTTTACAACAGGACCTTGAAGCTTTCTTT
TRBV29-1	12	NA	TRBJ1-2	NA	CSVEPGSYGYTF	TGCAGCGTAGAGCCAGGGAGCTATGGCTACACCTTC
TRBV4-2	16	NA	TRBJ2-7	NA	CASSQGQGDNSYEQYF	TGTGCCAGCAGCCAAGGGCAGGGCGACAACTCCTACGAGCAGTACTTC
TRBV7-9	13	NA	TRBJ2-7	NA	CASSLAAVYEQYF	TGTGCCAGCAGCTTAGCGGCAGTTTACGAGCAGTACTTC
TRBV2	15	few	TRBJ2-1	NA	CASSVGKGRYNEQFF	TGTGCCAGCAGTGTGGGTAAGGGTCGGTACAATGAGCAGTTCTTC